This is a list of T cell receptor beta chains from one sample in a study of CD8 T cells in Susac syndrome. From the immunoSEQ multiplex PCR reads, TCRdb called clonotypes with MiXCR, one entry per CDR3 protein. The sample shows under 150,000 distinct CDR3 sequences, around 95% of them seen only once. The sample taken for sequencing was CD4+ T cells from PBMCs. The receptors here all came from a human donor with Susac syndrome. Each CDR3 is given with its conserved first and last residue. A D gene is named only where the DNA matches it firmly. The size of a clone is reported for some rows only, either as once, few or many, or as a class for expanded clones.

d_gene	v_gene	j_gene	abundance	CDR3aa	CDR3nt
TRBD1	TRBV27	TRBJ2-3	-	CASSSDRDTQYF	TGTGCCAGCAGCTCGGACAGGGATACGCAGTATTTT
-	TRBV29-1	TRBJ2-5	-	CSVEGISHKETQYF	TGCAGCGTTGAAGGGATATCTCACAAAGAGACCCAGTACTTC
-	TRBV7-8	TRBJ2-2	-	CASNFLRDIVTGELFF	TGTGCCAGCAACTTCCTGCGGGACATAGTCACCGGGGAGCTGTTTTTT
-	TRBV24-1	TRBJ2-7	-	CATRSSRGIEQYF	TGTGCCACCCGGTCAAGTCGTGGGATCGAGCAGTACTTC
-	TRBV7-8	TRBJ2-7	-	CASSPPRRDEQYF	TGTGCCAGCAGCCCGCCCCGGCGAGACGAGCAGTACTTC
-	TRBV20-1	TRBJ1-2	-	CSAAGENYGYTF	TGCAGTGCTGCAGGGGAGAACTATGGCTACACCTTC
-	TRBV9	TRBJ2-7	-	CASSVGPNYYYEQYF	TGTGCCAGCAGCGTCGGTCCCAACTACTACTACGAGCAGTACTTC
TRBD2	TRBV15	TRBJ2-1	-	CATSRDRSGGNNEQFF	TGTGCCACCAGCAGAGATCGGAGCGGGGGGAACAATGAGCAGTTCTTC
-	TRBV11-2	TRBJ1-6	-	CASSREGYNSPLHF	TGTGCCAGCAGCCGCGAGGGGTATAATTCACCCCTCCACTTT
TRBD1	TRBV6-5	TRBJ1-1	-	CASSYSTLQGLEGLNTEAFF	TGTGCCAGCAGTTACTCGACCCTACAGGGGTTGGAAGGGCTTAACACTGAAGCTTTCTTT
TRBD2	TRBV20-1	TRBJ2-5	-	CSASGASGTQETQYF	TGCAGTGCTAGTGGGGCTAGCGGGACTCAAGAGACCCAGTACTTC
-	TRBV19	TRBJ1-2	-	CASSPTVGGYTF	TGTGCCAGTAGCCCCACCGTGGGTGGCTACACCTTC
TRBD2	TRBV20-1	TRBJ2-7	-	CSARKTSGSSYEQYF	TGCAGTGCTAGGAAGACTAGCGGGAGTTCCTACGAGCAGTACTTC
TRBD2	TRBV7-6	TRBJ2-1	-	CASSFTSGSITEQFF	TGTGCCAGCAGCTTTACTAGCGGGAGTATTACTGAGCAGTTCTTC
-	TRBV18	TRBJ2-7	-	CASSPSGDEQYF	TGTGCCAGCTCACCATCGGGAGACGAGCAGTACTTC
TRBD2	TRBV27	TRBJ2-7	-	CASSSLLAGSIYEQYF	TGTGCCAGCAGTTCGTTACTAGCGGGGTCGATCTACGAGCAGTACTTC
-	TRBV14	TRBJ2-1	few	CASSRGRSSYNEQFF	TGTGCCAGCAGCCGTGGACGTAGCTCCTACAATGAGCAGTTCTTC
-	TRBV5-1	TRBJ2-5	-	CASRRPPPETQYF	TGCGCCAGCAGACGGCCTCCTCCAGAGACCCAGTACTTC
-	TRBV10-3	TRBJ1-5	-	CAISESGQPQHF	TGTGCCATCAGTGAGTCCGGTCAGCCCCAGCATTTT
-	TRBV19	TRBJ2-2	-	CASSIGHLTGELFF	TGTGCCAGTAGTATAGGACACTTAACCGGGGAGCTGTTTTTT
-	TRBV18	TRBJ2-5	-	CASSPFLETQYF	TGTGCCAGCTCACCATTTCTAGAGACCCAGTACTTC
TRBD1	TRBV12-3/TRBV12-4	TRBJ1-2	-	CASNWDRGISGYTF	TGTGCCAGCAATTGGGACAGGGGAATTTCTGGCTACACCTTC
-	TRBV29-1	TRBJ2-6	-	CSVAGVSGANVLTF	TGCAGCGTTGCCGGGGTCTCTGGGGCCAACGTCCTGACTTTC
TRBD2	TRBV6-5	TRBJ2-4	-	CASSRGLAGGPRDF	TGTGCCAGCAGCCGGGGACTAGCGGGAGGGCCCCGGGACTTC
-	TRBV5-1	TRBJ1-3	-	CASSFSASGNTIYF	TGCGCCAGCAGCTTCTCGGCCTCTGGAAACACCATATATTTT